These T cell receptor beta chains were read from a single sample in a study of Ad26.COV2.S vaccination and SARS-CoV-2 variants. Generated by immunoSEQ multiplex PCR, the TCRdb table keeps only in-frame clones and is missing some. In the table there are 200,000 to 250,000 clones, more than 75% of which are singletons. Sample: peripheral blood, taken in a trial of Ad26.COV2.S vaccine versus placebo. These TCRs come from a person between 18 and 60 years old who received the Ad26.COV2.S COVID-19 vaccine or a placebo. Each CDR3 is given with its conserved first and last residue. A D gene is named only where the DNA matches it firmly. Size is stated for part of the rows, as once, few or many counts, or as a class when the clone is expanded.

D gene | J gene | V gene | clone size | CDR3 DNA | CDR3 protein
- | TRBJ2-2 | TRBV6-5 | - | TGTGCCAGCAGGCAACAGGCAAACACCGGGGAGCTGTTTTTT | CASRQQANTGELFF
TRBD2 | TRBJ2-3 | TRBV4-3 | - | TGCGCCAGCAGCCAACTGACTAGCGGGACTAGCACAGATACGCAGTATTTT | CASSQLTSGTSTDTQYF
- | TRBJ2-1 | TRBV3-1/TRBV3-2 | - | TGTGCCAGCAGACGGACTGCCCGGACTTCTGGGCCTGAGCAGTTCTTC | CASRRTARTSGPEQFF
- | TRBJ1-1 | TRBV3-1/TRBV3-2 | - | TGTGCCAGCAGCCAATGGGCCAAGGGCGTCACTGAAGCTTTCTTT | CASSQWAKGVTEAFF
- | TRBJ2-2 | TRBV5-1 | - | TGCGCCAGCAGCTCAAAAAGGACACAGATGAACACCGGGGAGCTGTTTTTT | CASSSKRTQMNTGELFF
- | TRBJ1-1 | TRBV28 | - | TGTGCCAGCAGTATCCCAGGGAACACTGAAGCTTTCTTT | CASSIPGNTEAFF
- | TRBJ2-7 | TRBV5-1 | - | TGCGCCAGCAGCTTGATGGGCGAGCAGTACTTC | CASSLMGEQYF
- | TRBJ2-6 | TRBV19 | - | TGTGCCACCTACCGGGGAACTGGGGCCAACGTCCTGACTTTC | CATYRGTGANVLTF
TRBD2 | TRBJ2-2 | TRBV7-3 | - | TGTGCCAGCAGCTTAGGTCCCAGGCGGCCGGGTCTAGCGGGAGGGACCGGGGAGCTGTTTTTT | CASSLGPRRPGLAGGTGELFF
- | TRBJ1-3 | TRBV5-4 | - | TGTGCCAGCAGCTTGGGACAACGGAACACCATATATTTT | CASSLGQRNTIYF
TRBD1 | TRBJ2-1 | TRBV9 | once | TGTGCCAGCAGGGACAGGGAGCACAATGAGCAGTTCTTC | CASRDREHNEQFF
- | TRBJ2-7 | TRBV3-1/TRBV3-2 | - | TGTGCCAGCAGCCAACGGGATCACTACGAGCAGTACTTC | CASSQRDHYEQYF
TRBD1 | TRBJ2-7 | TRBV5-1 | - | TGCGCCAGCAGCTTAAACAGGGGAGTCCCCTACGAGCAGTACTTC | CASSLNRGVPYEQYF
- | TRBJ1-2 | TRBV12-3/TRBV12-4 | - | TGTGCCAGCACCAACGGGGATTTTGGCTACACCTTC | CASTNGDFGYTF
- | TRBJ2-3 | TRBV5-4 | - | TGTGCCAGCAGCCCCCCGAGCACAGATACGCAGTATTTT | CASSPPSTDTQYF
TRBD2 | TRBJ2-1 | TRBV9 | - | TGTGCCAGCAGCACTCCTCCGACTAGCGGGGCCTACAATGAGCAGTTCTTC | CASSTPPTSGAYNEQFF
- | TRBJ2-7 | TRBV21-1 | - | TGTGCCAGCAGCACTCCGAAGGACGGGGTCTCCTACGAGCAGTACTTC | CASSTPKDGVSYEQYF
- | TRBJ1-2 | TRBV9 | - | TGTGCCAGCAGCGCAGATACAGGGATCTATGGCTACACCTTC | CASSADTGIYGYTF
- | TRBJ2-2 | TRBV7-2 | - | TGTGCCAGCAGCTTATCTCGAGGGCACACCGGGGAGCTGTTTTTT | CASSLSRGHTGELFF
- | TRBJ1-5 | TRBV28 | - | TGTGCCAGCGGGAGGATTAATCAGCCCCAGCATTTT | CASGRINQPQHF
- | TRBJ2-5 | TRBV5-1 | - | TGCGCCAGCAGCGAGTCTGGGGCAAAAGAGACCCAGTACTTC | CASSESGAKETQYF
TRBD2 | TRBJ2-5 | TRBV7-2 | - | TGTGCCAGCAGCCTTGGACTAGCGGTTCAAGAGACCCAGTACTTC | CASSLGLAVQETQYF